This T cell receptor (beta chain) was captured in a study of OX40 agonist ivuxolimab in advanced cancers. Background for the entire study: Ivuxolimab was an agonistic, fully human IgG2 monoclonal antibody directed against OX40 (CD134), a costimulatory receptor. Intravenous ivuxolimab was administered to patients every 2 weeks at six dose levels: 0.01, 0.1, 0.3, 1.5, 3 and 10 mg/kg. Of the roughly 51 patients in dose escalation, about 20 had hepatocellular carcinoma, around 15 had melanoma, 9 had renal cell carcinoma and 9 had head and neck cancer. In the dose-escalation cohort, around four fifths of patients were male, and the mean age was approximately 60 years with a range of roughly 20 to 80. Patients were allowed to have had prior anti-PD-1, anti-PD-L1 or anti-CTLA-4 therapy, and 40% of the dose-escalation patients had previously received checkpoint inhibitors. Partial responses occurred in three dose-escalation patients: two with cutaneous melanoma and one with hepatocellular carcinoma. Peripheral TCRbeta sequencing was intended to test whether TCR sequence diversity was altered and clonal T-cell expansion was caused by ivuxolimab. The paper describes the monotherapy dose-escalation part (N of about 52 patients) of the phase I trial of ivuxolimab.

The trial excluded patients who had a history of autoimmune disease or who were on systemic immunosuppression. In every dose cohort, peripheral blood was drawn for TCR sequencing at baseline, cycle 4 day 1, and cycle 7 day 1. Samples came from an open-label, multicenter, first-in-human phase I dose-escalation trial of ivuxolimab. Adults with locally advanced or metastatic melanoma, renal cell, hepatocellular, or head and neck squamous cell carcinoma were enrolled in the trial. Before TCR sequencing, CD4+ T cells and CD8+ T cells from peripheral blood were sorted into separate populations. Overall results and qualifications from the work: Low levels of normalized T-cell clonal expansion were also seen in some patients who did not respond. After ivuxolimab, CD8+ T cells had more expanded clones than CD4+ T cells on average. The antigen specificity of the peripheral T cells that underwent clonal expansion was not determined. In partial responders in the 0.1-3.0 mg/kg groups, normalized peripheral clonal expansion was found to be among the lowest, especially among CD8+ T cells. At doses of 0.1 to 3.0 mg/kg, clonal expansion of both CD4+ and CD8+ T cells in blood was seen between baseline and week 6.

To sequence the TCRbeta CDR3 region, genomic DNA was isolated from the sorted cells. The immunoSEQ Assay was used to sequence the TCRbeta CDR3 regions. Entries here come from immuneACCESS through TCRdb and include only in-frame sequences with V and J called. Some clones fail to appear in such tables; in the studies checked, an unresolved V gene covers under half of the shortfall, and the cause of the remainder is unknown. The sample data list around 84,000 clones, and approximately 95% of these were observed just once. The ten top clones hold 9.5% to 11% of the sample. V was cut back by 0 bases and J by 6 bases, leaving a gap of 3 bases between them. The CDR3 has 11 amino acids, counting the end cysteine and phenylalanine. Only the CDR3 DNA is retained, 33 bases long and in frame from the first base. Taken from the germline V gene, the CDR1 and CDR2 loops are SGHRS and YFSETQ. As concerns this clone: Which antigen it targets is not known. No qualities accompany the bases; no much larger clone lies one base away.

The clonotype comes from an adult with an advanced solid tumor such as melanoma, head and neck, liver or kidney cancer. Sequences were derived from CD4+ or CD8+ T cells sorted from blood, sampled in a trial of the OX40 agonist ivuxolimab. This receptor chain uses TRBV5-1 and TRBJ1-1; no D gene can be assigned with confidence. CDR3 sequence: CASSLGPEAFF. The DNA sequence is as follows: TGCGCCAGCAGCTTGGGGCCTGAAGCTTTCTTT.